These T cell receptor beta chains were read from a single sample in a study of cytomegalovirus exposure and HLA in healthy donors. Using immunoSEQ multiplex PCR, the repertoire was profiled, and TCRdb retains in-frame clones only, with some absent. Of about 130,000 clones in the sample, about 78% were seen once. The sample taken for sequencing was PBMCs. The receptors stem from a human donor in good health. Both conserved end residues are part of each CDR3. The D gene is left open where the match is weak. Clone size is shown for a subset of rows, as once, few, many or a class of expanded clone.

j_gene	v_gene	abundance	d_gene	CDR3aa	CDR3nt
TRBJ1-4	TRBV27	NA	TRBD1	CASKELGTGDEKLFF	TGTGCCAGCAAGGAGTTAGGGACAGGGGACGAAAAACTGTTTTTT
TRBJ1-1	TRBV7-8	NA	NA	CASSGRGPNTEAFF	TGTGCCAGCAGCGGCAGGGGCCCCAACACTGAAGCTTTCTTT
TRBJ2-7	TRBV28	NA	TRBD2	CASSFTSGTDEQYF	TGTGCCAGCAGTTTTACTAGCGGGACCGACGAGCAGTACTTC
TRBJ2-6	TRBV5-1	NA	TRBD1	CASSGGDRGGSGANVLTF	TGCGCCAGCAGCGGGGGGGACAGGGGAGGCTCTGGGGCCAACGTCCTGACTTTC
TRBJ2-2	TRBV21-1	NA	NA	CASSRISGGNTGELFF	TGTGCCAGCAGCCGCATTAGCGGGGGGAACACCGGGGAGCTGTTTTTT
TRBJ2-2	TRBV10-3	NA	NA	CAISSGRGGILGNTGELFF	TGTGCCATCAGTTCGGGAAGGGGGGGCATATTAGGGAACACCGGGGAGCTGTTTTTT
TRBJ2-2	TRBV5-4	NA	NA	CASSLRIGAGELFF	TGTGCCAGCAGCTTGCGGATCGGGGCCGGGGAGCTGTTTTTT
TRBJ2-2	TRBV5-1	NA	TRBD2	CASSLPGLAGAGELFF	TGCGCCAGCAGCTTGCCCGGACTAGCGGGGGCCGGGGAGCTGTTTTTT
TRBJ1-3	TRBV2	NA	TRBD1	CASRKGTVSGNTIYF	TGTGCCAGCAGGAAGGGGACAGTCTCTGGAAACACCATATATTTT
TRBJ2-5	TRBV7-9	NA	NA	CASSLGDWGRETQYF	TGTGCCAGCAGCTTAGGGGACTGGGGGAGAGAGACCCAGTACTTC
TRBJ2-3	TRBV19	NA	TRBD1	CASRGTDKFTDTQYF	TGTGCCAGTAGAGGGACAGACAAATTCACAGATACGCAGTATTTT
TRBJ1-1	TRBV9	NA	TRBD1	CASSVGTANTEAFF	TGTGCCAGCAGCGTCGGGACAGCGAACACTGAAGCTTTCTTT
TRBJ1-1	TRBV27	NA	TRBD1	CASSPLRGTAKMNTEAFF	TGTGCCAGCAGTCCACTTCGAGGGACAGCAAAAATGAACACTGAAGCTTTCTTT
TRBJ2-3	TRBV5-4	NA	NA	CASSFRGWSDTQYF	TGTGCCAGCAGCTTTCGAGGTTGGTCAGATACGCAGTATTTT
TRBJ1-2	TRBV7-9	few	TRBD1	CSSSSDSVDRGSGYTF	TGTTCCAGCAGCTCCGACTCCGTGGACAGGGGTTCTGGCTACACCTTC
TRBJ1-5	TRBV11-2	NA	NA	CASSLGQRNQPQHF	TGTGCCAGCAGCTTAGGACAGAGGAATCAGCCCCAGCATTTT
TRBJ1-4	TRBV19	once	NA	CASRFDEKLFF	TGTGCCAGTAGATTCGATGAAAAACTGTTTTTT
TRBJ1-3	TRBV5-1	once	NA	CASSLGDTSSGNTIYF	TGCGCCAGCAGCTTGGGGGACACTAGCTCTGGAAACACCATATATTTT
TRBJ2-2	TRBV5-1	NA	TRBD2	CASSREGGTGELFF	TGCGCCAGCAGTCGGGAGGGAGGCACCGGGGAGCTGTTTTTT
TRBJ1-6	TRBV9	NA	NA	CASSVERASSYNSPLHF	TGTGCCAGCAGCGTAGAGAGGGCGAGCTCCTATAATTCACCCCTCCACTTT
TRBJ2-4	TRBV29-1	NA	NA	CSVDLLAKNIQYF	TGCAGCGTTGATCTCCTAGCCAAAAACATTCAGTACTTC
TRBJ2-7	TRBV4-3	NA	NA	CASSQDRGSEQYF	TGCGCCAGCAGCCAAGATCGGGGGTCCGAGCAGTACTTC
TRBJ1-4	TRBV6-4	few	NA	CASSPTATNEKLFF	TGTGCCAGCAGTCCCACAGCAACTAATGAAAAACTGTTTTTT
TRBJ2-7	TRBV12-2	once	NA	CASRLAQKTGEEQYF	TGTGCAAGTCGCTTAGCGCAAAAGACAGGGGAAGAGCAGTACTTC
TRBJ2-1	TRBV6-6	NA	TRBD2	CASSYSMTSGGAEQFF	TGTGCCAGCAGTTACTCAATGACTAGCGGGGGGGCTGAGCAGTTCTTC
TRBJ2-1	TRBV7-2	NA	TRBD1	CASQRDRGRGEQFF	TGTGCCAGTCAACGGGACAGGGGGCGAGGTGAGCAGTTCTTC
TRBJ2-1	TRBV7-2	NA	NA	CASSFSTLAEQFF	TGTGCCAGCAGCTTCAGCACTTTAGCGGAGCAGTTCTTC
TRBJ2-7	TRBV28	NA	TRBD2	CASTGTSGVRSSYEQYF	TGTGCCAGCACCGGGACTAGCGGGGTTCGGAGCTCCTACGAGCAGTACTTC
TRBJ1-6	TRBV19	NA	NA	CASSLAGGNLHF	TGTGCCAGTAGTTTGGCAGGAGGAAACCTCCACTTT
TRBJ1-5	TRBV27	NA	TRBD1	CASSLEGASGQPQHF	TGTGCCAGCAGTTTAGAGGGGGCGTCGGGTCAGCCCCAGCATTTT
TRBJ2-3	TRBV5-8	NA	NA	CASSPKYF	TGTGCCAGCAGTCCCAAGTATTTT
TRBJ2-7	TRBV27	NA	NA	CASSSTAVPSEQYF	TGTGCCAGCAGTTCCACCGCTGTCCCCAGCGAGCAGTACTTC
TRBJ2-1	TRBV2	NA	TRBD2	CASTPGYGLAGGAHNEQFF	TGTGCCAGCACCCCTGGGTACGGTCTGGCGGGAGGGGCTCACAATGAGCAGTTCTTC
TRBJ2-3	TRBV7-9	NA	NA	CASIPLAASTDTQYF	TGTGCCAGCATCCCTCTGGCGGCTAGCACAGATACGCAGTATTTT
TRBJ1-5	TRBV19	NA	TRBD1	CASSKGADRYQPQHF	TGTGCCAGTAGTAAGGGGGCCGACAGGTATCAGCCCCAGCATTTT
TRBJ2-1	TRBV7-2	NA	NA	CASSLAIEQFF	TGTGCCAGCAGCTTAGCCATTGAGCAGTTCTTC
TRBJ2-2	TRBV10-3	NA	NA	CAISLTGDTGELFF	TGTGCCATCAGCCTAACAGGAGACACCGGGGAGCTGTTTTTT
TRBJ1-3	TRBV28	once	TRBD1	CASAIDRGRGNTIYF	TGTGCCAGCGCCATAGACAGGGGAAGAGGAAACACCATATATTTT
TRBJ2-7	TRBV18	NA	NA	CASSLRRDFYEQYF	TGTGCCAGCTCCCTCCGGCGGGACTTCTACGAGCAGTACTTC
TRBJ2-3	TRBV6-6	NA	NA	CASMPANTDTQYF	TGTGCCAGCATGCCAGCGAACACAGATACGCAGTATTTT
TRBJ2-5	TRBV5-1	NA	TRBD1	CASSFGSGGPETQYF	TGCGCCAGCAGCTTCGGGTCAGGGGGTCCGGAGACCCAGTACTTC
TRBJ1-5	TRBV28	NA	NA	CASSLLSLQPQHF	TGTGCCAGCAGTTTACTTAGCCTTCAGCCCCAGCATTTT
TRBJ1-6	TRBV6-1	NA	NA	CASSDYDRSRDSPLHF	TGTGCCAGCAGTGACTACGACAGGAGTCGGGATTCACCCCTCCACTTT
TRBJ2-7	TRBV2	NA	NA	CASSEGEQVSYEQYF	TGTGCCAGCAGTGAAGGCGAACAGGTCTCCTACGAGCAGTACTTC
TRBJ1-6	TRBV30	NA	NA	CAWSVQSGFVSSPLHF	TGTGCCTGGAGTGTACAATCGGGGTTTGTATCTTCACCCCTCCACTTT
TRBJ2-1	TRBV10-3	NA	TRBD1	CAINQGAGGEQFF	TGTGCCATCAATCAGGGGGCCGGGGGTGAGCAGTTCTTC
TRBJ2-1	TRBV27	NA	NA	CASSFSPVEYEQFF	TGTGCCAGCAGTTTCTCCCCGGTCGAGTACGAGCAGTTCTTC
TRBJ1-4	TRBV9	few	NA	CASSFIPGQQLFF	TGTGCCAGCAGTTTTATCCCCGGACAGCAACTGTTTTTT
TRBJ2-1	TRBV4-2	NA	TRBD2	CASSQVLIGPGLAGAPSSYNEQFF	TGTGCCAGCAGCCAAGTCCTCATTGGCCCAGGACTAGCGGGGGCACCCAGCTCCTACAATGAGCAGTTCTTC
TRBJ1-2	TRBV27	once	TRBD1	CASRKTGIDGYTF	TGTGCCAGCCGAAAGACAGGGATCGATGGCTACACCTTC
TRBJ1-2	TRBV6-1	NA	TRBD1	CASSNPGQGPYGYTF	TGTGCCAGCAGTAACCCGGGACAGGGCCCTTATGGCTACACCTTC
TRBJ2-3	TRBV4-3	few	TRBD2	CASSQDLAGGTDTQYF	TGCGCCAGCAGCCAAGATCTAGCGGGGGGCACAGATACGCAGTATTTT
TRBJ1-5	TRBV4-1	NA	NA	CASSHEKTGAPQHF	TGCGCCAGCAGCCACGAGAAGACAGGAGCGCCCCAGCATTTT
TRBJ2-3	TRBV5-4	NA	NA	CASSPPTSTDTQYF	TGTGCCAGCAGCCCCCCGACTAGCACAGATACGCAGTATTTT